This T cell receptor beta chain was captured by sequencing in a study of T-cell reconstitution after alpha-beta-depleted transplantation in children (dated by TCRdb to about 2016). At the level of the whole study: Using TCR repertoire profiling, the study quantitatively followed how T-cell immune reconstitution unfolded in children after TCRalphabeta/CD19-depleted allogeneic hematopoietic cell transplantation. Overall study results and their limits: In some patients, the high TCRbeta diversity seen at day 60 was put down to recipient T cells and intrathymic progenitors that had survived conditioning. Over subsequent months, a decline in hyperexpanded clone frequencies was noted, and after one year, T-cell counts and TCRbeta diversity were mostly ascribed to newly produced T cells. The apparently early alphabetaT-cell count recovery about two months after transplant was reportedly dependent on only several hundred rapidly expanded clones derived from non-depleted graft cells.

At least ten counts were recorded for this clonotype. The target of this receptor is not known. Per-base qualities were not stored, and no clone one base away is much larger. V lost 6 bases and J lost 3 bases; the stretch between them is 18 bases long. The CDR3, from cysteine to phenylalanine, totals 16 residues. The DNA shown is the 48-base CDR3, in frame from base 1. CDR1 and CDR2, looked up from the germline V gene (reference sequence), are LGHDT and YNNKEL. Taken with the paper, the label for treatment or condition translates to: allogeneic hematopoietic cell transplantation with graft depleted of TCRalphabeta T cells and CD19 B cells. TCRalphabeta/CD19-depleted allogeneic hematopoietic cell grafts were given to the transplant recipients, all of whom were children. The library came from PCR. Sequencing used an Illumina HiSeq 2500. Molecular barcoding was employed in the preparation of TCR libraries, with unique molecular identifiers being used to normalize TCRbeta repertoire quantification. TCRdb ran its own pipeline on the public reads, namely fastp trimming at Q25 and MiXCR clone calling, and kept in-frame beta chains. Every distinct CDR3 protein forms one entry, paired with its most common genes and DNA. Within this sample are approximately 70,000 distinct CDR3 sequences, with over 4.5% of them counted one time only. The ten biggest clones cover about 20% of the sample.

This sequence was found in a boy younger than two who had a stem cell transplant for acute myeloid leukemia, so the T cells may come from the graft donor. Rearrangement joined TRBV3-1 to TRBJ2-1, with TRBD1 tentatively as D gene (7 bases match). The sequences come from PBMCs, mostly from graft donor cells, collected 180 days after TCRalphabeta/CD19-depleted stem cell transplant. The CDR3 corresponds to CASSPRGAAIYNEQFF. The DNA sequence follows: TGTGCCAGCAGTCCCAGGGGGGCGGCAATCTACAATGAGCAGTTCTTC.